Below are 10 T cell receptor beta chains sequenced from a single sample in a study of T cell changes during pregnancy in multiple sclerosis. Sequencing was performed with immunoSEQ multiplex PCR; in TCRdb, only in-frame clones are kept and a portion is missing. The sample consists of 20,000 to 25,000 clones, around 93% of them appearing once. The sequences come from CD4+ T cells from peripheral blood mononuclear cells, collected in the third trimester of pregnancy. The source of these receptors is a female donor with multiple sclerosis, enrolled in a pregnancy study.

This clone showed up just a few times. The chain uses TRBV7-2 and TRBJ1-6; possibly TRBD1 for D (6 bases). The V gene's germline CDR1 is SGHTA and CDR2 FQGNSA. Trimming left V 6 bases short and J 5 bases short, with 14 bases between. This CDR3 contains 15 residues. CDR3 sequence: CASRQPTGDNSPLHF. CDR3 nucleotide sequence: TGTGCCAGCAGGCAACCGACAGGAGATAATTCACCCCTCCACTTT.

This chain's CDR3 is CASRRGLETQYF. CDR3 DNA sequence: TGTGCCAGCAGGCGGGGGTTGGAGACCCAGTACTTC. The rearrangement joins TRBV28 to TRBJ2-5, with 7 bases identical to TRBD2. V was clipped by 6 bases and J by 5 bases; unmatched bases: 3. The CDR3 runs 12 residues. The germline V gene encodes CDR1 MDHEN and CDR2 SYDVKM.

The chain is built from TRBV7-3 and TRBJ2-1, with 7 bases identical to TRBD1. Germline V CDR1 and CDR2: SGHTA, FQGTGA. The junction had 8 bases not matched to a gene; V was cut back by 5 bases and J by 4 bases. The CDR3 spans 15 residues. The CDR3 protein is CASSPTRQGYNEQFF. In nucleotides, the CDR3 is TGTGCCAGCAGCCCAACCCGACAGGGTTACAATGAGCAGTTCTTC.

This CDR3 reads CASSTMAQMDQPQHF. Here the CDR3 DNA reads TGTGCCAGCAGCACGATGGCACAGATGGATCAGCCCCAGCATTTT. The chain links TRBV21-1 to TRBJ1-5; the table names TRBD1, a call not compared with the DNA. TRBV21-1 corresponds to a pseudogene. This CDR3 comprises 15 residues.

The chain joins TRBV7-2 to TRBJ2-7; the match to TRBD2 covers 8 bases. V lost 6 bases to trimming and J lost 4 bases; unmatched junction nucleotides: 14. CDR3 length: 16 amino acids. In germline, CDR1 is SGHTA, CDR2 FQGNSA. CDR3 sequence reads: CASSPNGGASIYEQYF. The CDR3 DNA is TGTGCCAGCAGTCCCAACGGGGGGGCCTCGATATACGAGCAGTACTTC.

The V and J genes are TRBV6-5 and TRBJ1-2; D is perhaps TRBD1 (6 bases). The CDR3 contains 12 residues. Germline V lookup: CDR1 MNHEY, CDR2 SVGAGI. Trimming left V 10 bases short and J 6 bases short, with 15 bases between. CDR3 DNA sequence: TGTGCCACCCTACAGGGTGGCCATGGCTACACCTTC. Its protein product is CATLQGGHGYTF.

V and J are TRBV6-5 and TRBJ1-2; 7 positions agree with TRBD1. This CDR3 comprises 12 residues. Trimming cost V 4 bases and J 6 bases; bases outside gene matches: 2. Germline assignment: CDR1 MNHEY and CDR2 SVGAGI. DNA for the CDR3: TGTGCCAGCAGTTTAACAGGGGATGGCTACACCTTC. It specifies CASSLTGDGYTF.

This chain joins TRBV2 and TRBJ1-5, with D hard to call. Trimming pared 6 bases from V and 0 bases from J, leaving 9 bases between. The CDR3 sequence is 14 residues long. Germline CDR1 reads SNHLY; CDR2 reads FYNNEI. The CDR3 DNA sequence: TGTGCCAGCAGCGGAGCCACTAGCAATCAGCCCCAGCATTTT. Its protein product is CASSGATSNQPQHF.

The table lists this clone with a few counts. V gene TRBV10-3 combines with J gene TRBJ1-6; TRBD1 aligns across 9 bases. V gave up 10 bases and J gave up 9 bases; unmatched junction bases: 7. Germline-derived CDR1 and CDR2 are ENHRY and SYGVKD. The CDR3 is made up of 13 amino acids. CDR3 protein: CATKGQGSSPLHF. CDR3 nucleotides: TGTGCCACCAAGGGACAGGGCAGTTCACCCCTCCACTTT.

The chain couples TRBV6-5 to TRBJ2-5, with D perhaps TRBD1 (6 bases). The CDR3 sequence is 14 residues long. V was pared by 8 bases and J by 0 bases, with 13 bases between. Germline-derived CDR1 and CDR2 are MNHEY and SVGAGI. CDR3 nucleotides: TGTGCCAGCTCCCGGGACACGTACCAAGAGACCCAGTACTTC. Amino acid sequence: CASSRDTYQETQYF.